This is a list of T cell receptor beta chains from one sample in a study of low-dose radiotherapy and immunotherapy resistance in tumors. TCRdb re-called the reads with MiXCR, one entry per CDR3 protein. The data contain tens of thousands of distinct CDR3 sequences, over 15% of them singletons. The sequenced sample was PBMCs, obtained before treatment. The origin of the receptors is a male donor with prostate cancer. Both conserved end residues are part of each CDR3. The D gene is left open where the match is weak. The size entry is marked missing in some rows and otherwise reads once, few, many or a size class.

>TRBJ2-1|TRBV11-3|once|-
CASSYRDGSGLNEQFF
TGTGCCAGCAGCTACAGAGACGGCTCGGGACTTAATGAGCAGTTCTTC
>TRBJ2-6|TRBV3-1|many|-
CASSQDRVGANVLTF
TGTGCCAGCAGCCAAGACAGGGTTGGGGCCAACGTCCTGACTTTC
>TRBJ2-3|TRBV27|-|-
CASTDVGGPTDTQYF
TGTGCCAGCACAGACGTCGGGGGACCCACAGATACGCAGTATTTT
>TRBJ2-3|TRBV24-1|many|TRBD1
CATSDSDRAADTQYF
TGTGCCACCAGTGATTCTGACAGGGCCGCAGATACGCAGTATTTT
>TRBJ2-7|TRBV7-2|many|-
CASSLEVVSYEQYF
TGTGCCAGCAGCTTAGAAGTAGTTTCCTACGAGCAGTACTTC
>TRBJ2-7|TRBV18|many|TRBD1
CASSPGTGQTDTKQYF
TGTGCCAGCTCACCAGGGACGGGACAGACAGATACGAAGCAGTACTTC
>TRBJ2-1|TRBV27|-|TRBD2
CASSTGTSGSSSYNEQFF
TGTGCCAGCAGTACCGGGACTAGCGGGAGCAGCTCCTACAATGAGCAGTTCTTC
>TRBJ2-2|TRBV9|many|TRBD2
CASSPSGKATGELFF
TGTGCCAGCAGTCCTAGCGGGAAGGCGACCGGGGAGCTGTTTTTT
>TRBJ1-1|TRBV7-6|many|-
CASSLGQGVTEAFF
TGTGCCAGCAGCTTAGGGCAGGGTGTGACTGAAGCTTTCTTT
>TRBJ2-1|TRBV4-2|many|-
CASSQVRGGGSYNEQFF
TGTGCCAGCAGCCAAGTTCGAGGCGGCGGGTCCTACAATGAGCAGTTCTTC